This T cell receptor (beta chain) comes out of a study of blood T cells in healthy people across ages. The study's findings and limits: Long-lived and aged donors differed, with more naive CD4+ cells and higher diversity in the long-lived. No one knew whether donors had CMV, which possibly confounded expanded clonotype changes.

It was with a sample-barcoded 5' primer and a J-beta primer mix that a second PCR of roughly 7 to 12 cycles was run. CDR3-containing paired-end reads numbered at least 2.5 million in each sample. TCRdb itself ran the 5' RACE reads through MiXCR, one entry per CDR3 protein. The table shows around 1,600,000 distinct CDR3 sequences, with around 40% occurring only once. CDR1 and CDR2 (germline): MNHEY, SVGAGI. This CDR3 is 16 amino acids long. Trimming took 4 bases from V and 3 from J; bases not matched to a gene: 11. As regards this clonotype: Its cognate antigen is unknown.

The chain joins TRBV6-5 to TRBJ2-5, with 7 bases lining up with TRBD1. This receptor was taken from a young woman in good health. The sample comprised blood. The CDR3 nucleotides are TGTGCCAGCAGTTCCGACAGGGACGGGGCCAAAGAGACCCAGTACTTC. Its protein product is CASSSDRDGAKETQYF.